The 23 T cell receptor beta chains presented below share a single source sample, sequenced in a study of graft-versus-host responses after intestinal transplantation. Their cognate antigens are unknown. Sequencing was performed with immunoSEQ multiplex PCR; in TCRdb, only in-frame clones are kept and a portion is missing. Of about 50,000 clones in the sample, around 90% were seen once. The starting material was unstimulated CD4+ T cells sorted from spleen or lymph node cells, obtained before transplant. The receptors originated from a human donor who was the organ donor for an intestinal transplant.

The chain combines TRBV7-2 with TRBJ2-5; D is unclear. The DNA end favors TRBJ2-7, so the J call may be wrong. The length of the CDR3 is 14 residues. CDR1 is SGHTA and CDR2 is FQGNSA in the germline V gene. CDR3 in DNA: TGTGCCAGCAGCTTAGCAGGATCTCCTTACGAGCAGTACTTC. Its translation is CASSLAGSPYEQYF.

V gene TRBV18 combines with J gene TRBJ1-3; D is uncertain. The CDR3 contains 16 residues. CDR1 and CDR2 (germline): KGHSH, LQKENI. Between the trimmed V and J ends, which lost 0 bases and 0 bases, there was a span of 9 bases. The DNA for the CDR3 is TGTGCCAGCTCACCACCCCGACTTGCCTCTGGAAACACCATATATTTT. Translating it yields CASSPPRLASGNTIYF.

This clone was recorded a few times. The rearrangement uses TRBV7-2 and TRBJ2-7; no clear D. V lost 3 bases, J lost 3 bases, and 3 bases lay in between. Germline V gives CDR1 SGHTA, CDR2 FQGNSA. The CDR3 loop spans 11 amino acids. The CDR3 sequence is CASSFYYEQYF. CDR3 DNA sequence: TGTGCCAGCAGCTTTTACTACGAGCAGTACTTC.

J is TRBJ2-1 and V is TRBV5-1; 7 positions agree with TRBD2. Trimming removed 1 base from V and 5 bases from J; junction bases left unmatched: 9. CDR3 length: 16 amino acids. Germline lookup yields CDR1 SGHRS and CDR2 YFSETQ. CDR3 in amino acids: CASSLPAWRENNEQFF. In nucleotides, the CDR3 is TGCGCCAGCAGCTTGCCAGCCTGGCGGGAGAACAATGAGCAGTTCTTC. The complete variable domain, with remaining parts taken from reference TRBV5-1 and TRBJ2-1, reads KAGVTQTPRYLIKTRGQQVTLSCSPISGHRSVSWYQQTPGQGLQFLFEYFSETQRNKGNFPGRFSGRQFSNSRSEMNVSTLELGDSALYLCASSLPAWRENNEQFFGPGTRLTVL.

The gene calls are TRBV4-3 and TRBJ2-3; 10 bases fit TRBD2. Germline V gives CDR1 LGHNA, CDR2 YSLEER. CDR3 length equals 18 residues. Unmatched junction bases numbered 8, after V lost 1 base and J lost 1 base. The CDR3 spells CASSQGGQAGGRTDTQYF. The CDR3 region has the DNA TGCGCCAGCAGCCAAGGAGGGCAAGCGGGAGGGCGCACAGATACGCAGTATTTT.

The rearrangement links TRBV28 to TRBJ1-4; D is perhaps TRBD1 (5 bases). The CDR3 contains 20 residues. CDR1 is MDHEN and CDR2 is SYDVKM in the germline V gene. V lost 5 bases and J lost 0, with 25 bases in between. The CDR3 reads CASSGFGGERGQTTNEKLFF. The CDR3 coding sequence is TGTGCCAGCAGTGGCTTTGGGGGGGAGCGGGGTCAGACAACTAATGAAAAACTGTTTTTT.

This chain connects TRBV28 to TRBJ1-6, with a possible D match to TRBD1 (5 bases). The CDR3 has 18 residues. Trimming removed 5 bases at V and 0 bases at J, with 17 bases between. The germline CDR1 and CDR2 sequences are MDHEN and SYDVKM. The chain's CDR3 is CASSTFGTRSSYNSPLHF. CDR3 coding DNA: TGTGCCAGCAGTACCTTTGGGACCAGGAGCTCCTATAATTCACCCCTCCACTTT.

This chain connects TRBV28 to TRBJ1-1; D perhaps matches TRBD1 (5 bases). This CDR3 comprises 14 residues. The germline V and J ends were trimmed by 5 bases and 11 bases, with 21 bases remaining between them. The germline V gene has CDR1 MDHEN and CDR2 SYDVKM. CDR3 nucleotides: TGTGCCAGCAGTATATATCCTCGGGCAGGGACCGCTTTCTTT. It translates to CASSIYPRAGTAFF.

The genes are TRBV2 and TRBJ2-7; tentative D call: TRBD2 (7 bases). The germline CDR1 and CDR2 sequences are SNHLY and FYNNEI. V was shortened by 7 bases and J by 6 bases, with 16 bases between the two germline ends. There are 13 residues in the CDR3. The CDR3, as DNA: TGTGCCAGCACGCGTAACAGGGAGGGCGAGCAGTACTTC. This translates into CASTRNREGEQYF.

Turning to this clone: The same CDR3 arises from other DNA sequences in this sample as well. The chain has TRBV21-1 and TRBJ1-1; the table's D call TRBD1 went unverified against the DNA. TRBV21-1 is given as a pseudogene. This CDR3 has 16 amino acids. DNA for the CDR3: TGTGCCAAAAGCCAAGCGGAGCAGGGATGGGGCACTGAAGCTTTCTTT. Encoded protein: CAKSQAEQGWGTEAFF.

The DNA of the CDR3 is TGCAGTGCTACAGACGGGGCCCAGTACTTC. It codes for CSATDGAQYF. The V gene is TRBV20-1, the J gene TRBJ2-5; possibly TRBD2 for D (5 bases). V was trimmed by 4 bases and J by 9 bases, leaving 9 bases between them. This CDR3 has 10 amino acids. In germline, CDR1 is DFQATT, CDR2 SNEGSKA (reference sequence).

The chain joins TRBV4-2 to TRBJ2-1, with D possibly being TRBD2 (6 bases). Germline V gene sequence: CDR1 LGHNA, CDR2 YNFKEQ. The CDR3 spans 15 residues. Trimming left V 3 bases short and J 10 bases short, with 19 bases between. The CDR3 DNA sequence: TGTGCCAGCAGCCAGTTCCGTCCGGGAGTGAGGGAGCAGTTCTTC. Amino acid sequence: CASSQFRPGVREQFF.

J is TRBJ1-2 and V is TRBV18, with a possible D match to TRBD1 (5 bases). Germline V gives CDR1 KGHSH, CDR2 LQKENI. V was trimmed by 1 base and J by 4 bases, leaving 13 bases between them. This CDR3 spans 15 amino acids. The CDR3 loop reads CASSPREGSPYGYTF. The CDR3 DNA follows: TGTGCCAGCTCACCACGTGAGGGGTCCCCCTATGGCTACACCTTC. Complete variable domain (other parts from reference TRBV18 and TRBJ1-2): NAGVMQNPRHLVRRRGQEARLRCSPMKGHSHVYWYRQLPEEGLKFMVYLQKENIIDESGMPKERFSAEFPKEGPSILRIQQVVRGDSAAYFCASSPREGSPYGYTFGSGTRLTVV.

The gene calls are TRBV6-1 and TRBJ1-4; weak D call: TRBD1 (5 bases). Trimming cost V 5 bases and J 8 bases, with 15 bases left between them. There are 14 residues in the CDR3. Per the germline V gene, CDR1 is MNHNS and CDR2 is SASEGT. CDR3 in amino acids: CASSLGGVQEKLFF. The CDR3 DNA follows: TGTGCCAGCAGTCTCGGGGGGGTACAGGAAAAACTGTTTTTT.

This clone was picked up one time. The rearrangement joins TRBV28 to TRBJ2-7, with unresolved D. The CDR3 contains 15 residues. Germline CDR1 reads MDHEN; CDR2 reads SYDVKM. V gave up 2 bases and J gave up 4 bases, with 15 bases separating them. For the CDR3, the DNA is TGTGCCAGCAGTTTAATTTCTAGTAGGACGTACGAGCAGTACTTC. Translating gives CASSLISSRTYEQYF.

Here the CDR3 reads CASSAPTGTGPNQPQHF. In DNA form, the CDR3 reads TGTGCCAGCAGTGCCCCTACCGGGACAGGGCCCAATCAGCCCCAGCATTTT. The chain recombines TRBV6-1 with TRBJ1-5; 9 bases align to TRBD1. CDR1 is MNHNS and CDR2 is SASEGT in the germline V gene. The ends lost 4 bases at V and 3 bases at J; junction bases unmatched: 10. This CDR3 has 17 residues.

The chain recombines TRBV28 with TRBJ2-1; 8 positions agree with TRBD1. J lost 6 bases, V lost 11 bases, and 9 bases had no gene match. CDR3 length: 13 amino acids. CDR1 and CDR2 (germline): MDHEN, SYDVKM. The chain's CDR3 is CAARQGMSNEQFF. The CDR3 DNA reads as TGTGCCGCGCGACAGGGGATGAGCAATGAGCAGTTCTTC.

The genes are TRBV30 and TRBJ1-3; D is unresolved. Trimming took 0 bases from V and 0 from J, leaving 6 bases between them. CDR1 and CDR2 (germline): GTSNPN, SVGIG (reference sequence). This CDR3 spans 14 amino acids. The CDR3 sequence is CAWSVRFSGNTIYF. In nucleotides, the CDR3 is TGTGCCTGGAGTGTCAGGTTCTCTGGAAACACCATATATTTT. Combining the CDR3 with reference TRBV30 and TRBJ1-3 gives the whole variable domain SQTIHQWPATLVQPVGSPLSLECTVEGTSNPNLYWYRQAAGRGLQLLFYSVGIGQISSEVPQNLSASRPQDRQFILSSKKLLLSDSGFYLCAWSVRFSGNTIYFGEGSWLTVV.

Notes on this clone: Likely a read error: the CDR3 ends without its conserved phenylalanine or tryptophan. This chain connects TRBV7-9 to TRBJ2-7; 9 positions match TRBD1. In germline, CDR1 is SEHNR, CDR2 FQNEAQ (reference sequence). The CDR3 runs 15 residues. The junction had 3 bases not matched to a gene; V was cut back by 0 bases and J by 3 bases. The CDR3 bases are TGTGCCAGCAGCTTAGCCCCGGGACAGGGCTACGAGCAGTACCTC. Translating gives CASSLAPGQGYEQYL.

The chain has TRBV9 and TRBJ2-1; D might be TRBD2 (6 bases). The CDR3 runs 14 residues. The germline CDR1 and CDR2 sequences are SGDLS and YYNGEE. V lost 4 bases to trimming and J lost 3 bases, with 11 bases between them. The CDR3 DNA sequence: TGTGCCAGCAGCACTAGCCTCTTCTACAATGAGCAGTTCTTC. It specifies CASSTSLFYNEQFF.

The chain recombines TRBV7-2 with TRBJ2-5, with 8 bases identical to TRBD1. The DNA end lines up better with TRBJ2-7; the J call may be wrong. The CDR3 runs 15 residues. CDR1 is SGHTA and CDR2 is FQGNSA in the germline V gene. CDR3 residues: CASSLLGQGVYEQYF. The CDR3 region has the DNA TGTGCCAGCAGCTTACTCGGACAGGGCGTCTACGAGCAGTACTTC.

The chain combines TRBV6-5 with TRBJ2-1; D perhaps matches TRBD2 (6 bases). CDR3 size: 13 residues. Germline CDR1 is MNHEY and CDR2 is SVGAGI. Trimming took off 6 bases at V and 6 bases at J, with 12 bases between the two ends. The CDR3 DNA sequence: TGTGCCAGCAGGACGACTAGGGGCAATGAGCAGTTCTTC. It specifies CASRTTRGNEQFF.

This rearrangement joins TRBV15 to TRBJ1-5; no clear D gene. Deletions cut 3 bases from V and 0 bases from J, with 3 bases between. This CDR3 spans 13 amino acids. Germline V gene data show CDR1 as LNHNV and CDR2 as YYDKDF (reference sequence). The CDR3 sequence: CATSRNSNQPQHF. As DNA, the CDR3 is TGTGCCACCAGCAGGAATAGCAATCAGCCCCAGCATTTT.